This TCR beta chain originates from a study of shared clonotypes between healthy human individuals. A roughly 200 ng quantity of DNA, around 30,000 T cell genomes, went into the sorted-subset replicate PCRs. Some clones are missing from TCRdb's copy, which holds only in-frame ones; the method was immunoSEQ multiplex PCR. Among about 770,000 clones, around 70% were seen once, and the ten largest hold more than 1.5%. Negatively enriched CD4+ T cells were divided by CD45RA into naive and memory. Trimming took off 5 bases at V and 3 bases at J, with 7 bases between the two ends. Germline V gene sequence: CDR1 SNHLY, CDR2 FYNNEI. This CDR3 contains 12 residues.

The receptor's source is a woman aged 30 to 39 in good health. The sample was memory CD4+ T cells sorted from blood. Sample subset: CD45RA-negative fraction. The chain uses TRBV2 and TRBJ2-5; D uncertain. CDR3 loop: CASSYTEETQYF. CDR3 nucleotides: TGTGCCAGCAGTTATACCGAAGAGACCCAGTACTTC.